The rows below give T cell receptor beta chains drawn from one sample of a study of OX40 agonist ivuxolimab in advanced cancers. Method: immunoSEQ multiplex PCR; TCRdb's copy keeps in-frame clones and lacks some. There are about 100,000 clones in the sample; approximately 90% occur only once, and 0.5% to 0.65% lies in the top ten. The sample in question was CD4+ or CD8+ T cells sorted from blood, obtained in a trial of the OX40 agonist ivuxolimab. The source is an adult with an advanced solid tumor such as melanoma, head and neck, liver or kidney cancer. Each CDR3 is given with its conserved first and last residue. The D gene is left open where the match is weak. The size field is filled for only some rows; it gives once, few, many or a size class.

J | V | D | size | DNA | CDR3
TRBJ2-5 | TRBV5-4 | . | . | TGTGCCAGCAGCTTTGACGGTTTACCAGAGACCCAGTACTTC | CASSFDGLPETQYF
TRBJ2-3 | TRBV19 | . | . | TGTGCCAGTTCCGGATTCGTCAGCGGATACACAGATACGCAGTATTTT | CASSGFVSGYTDTQYF
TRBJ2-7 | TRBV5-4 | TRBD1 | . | TGTGCCAGCAGCTCCCCAGGACAGGGAATGCGCGAGCAGTACTTC | CASSSPGQGMREQYF
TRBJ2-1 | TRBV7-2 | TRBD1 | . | TGTGCCAGCAGCTTAGGGGACAGGGATACGAATGAGCAGTTCTTC | CASSLGDRDTNEQFF
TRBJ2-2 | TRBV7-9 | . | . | TGTGCCAGCAGCCCCGGGACAACTAACACCGGGGAGCTGTTTTTT | CASSPGTTNTGELFF
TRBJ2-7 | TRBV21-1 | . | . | TGTGCCAGCAGCCCTCAACCACCGGGACAGGGGATCCACGAGCAGTACTTC | CASSPQPPGQGIHEQYF
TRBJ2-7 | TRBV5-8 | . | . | TGTGCCAGCAGCCCTGAGAGGACACGCGAGCAGTACTTC | CASSPERTREQYF
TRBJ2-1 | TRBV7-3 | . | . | TGTGCCAGCAGCTTAGGACTGAGCTCCTACAATGAGCAGTTCTTC | CASSLGLSSYNEQFF
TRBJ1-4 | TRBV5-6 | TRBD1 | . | TGTGCCAGCAGCTGGCAGGGGGTTGAAAAACTGTTTTTT | CASSWQGVEKLFF
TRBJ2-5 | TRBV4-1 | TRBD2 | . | TGCGCCAGCAGCCAAGGGACTAGCGGGAGGCCTCCCCGAGAGACCCAGTACTTC | CASSQGTSGRPPRETQYF
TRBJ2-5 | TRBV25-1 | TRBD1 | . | TGTGCCAGCAGTAAAGGACAGGGTTCGGGTCAAGAGACCCAGTACTTC | CASSKGQGSGQETQYF
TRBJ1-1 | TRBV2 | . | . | TGTGCCAGCAGTGGGGGACCAGGTACTGAAGCTTTCTTT | CASSGGPGTEAFF
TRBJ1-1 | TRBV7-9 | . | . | TGTGCCAGCAGCTTAGGCTCAGGCAGGGCGAACACTGAAGCTTTCTTT | CASSLGSGRANTEAFF
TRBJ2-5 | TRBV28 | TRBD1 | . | TGTGCCAGCAGTCACGACAGGGGCAGGGAGACCCAGTACTTC | CASSHDRGRETQYF
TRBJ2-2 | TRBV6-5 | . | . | TGTGCCAGCAGTTACCCGCCCTGGGGACAGCTGTTTTTT | CASSYPPWGQLFF
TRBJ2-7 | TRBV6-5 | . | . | TGTGCCAGCACCATACAGGGTGCTCGCGACGAGCAGTACTTC | CASTIQGARDEQYF
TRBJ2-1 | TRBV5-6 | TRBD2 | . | TGTGCCAGCAGCTTCACTAGCGCGCGAAAGCAGTTCTTC | CASSFTSARKQFF
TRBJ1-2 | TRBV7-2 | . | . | TGTGCCAGCACCACCAGGGCTAACTATGGCTACACCTTC | CASTTRANYGYTF
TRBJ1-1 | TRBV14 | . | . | TGTGCCAGCAGCCAAGCAGGTTCTACTGAAGCTTTCTTT | CASSQAGSTEAFF
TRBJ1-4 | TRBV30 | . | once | TGTGCCTGGACCGTAACAGGGATCATCGGTGGAAAACTGTTTTTT | CAWTVTGIIGGKLFF
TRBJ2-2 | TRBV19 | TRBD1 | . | TGTGCCAGTACGACAGGGGGCTTCACCGGGGAGCTGTTTTTT | CASTTGGFTGELFF
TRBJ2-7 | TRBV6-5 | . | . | TGTGCCAGCAGTTACTCGGCGGGATCCTACGAGCAGTACTTC | CASSYSAGSYEQYF
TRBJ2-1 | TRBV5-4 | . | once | TGTGCCAGCAGCTCAATGTACTACAATGAGCAGTTCTTC | CASSSMYYNEQFF
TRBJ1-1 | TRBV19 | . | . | TGTGCCAGCGAAAGAGGGAGGACTGAAGCTTTCTTT | CASERGRTEAFF
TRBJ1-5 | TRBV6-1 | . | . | TGTGCCAGCAGTGACACCGGTACGGGTCAGCCCCAGCATTTT | CASSDTGTGQPQHF
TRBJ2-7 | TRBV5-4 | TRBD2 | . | TGTGCCAGCAGCTTGGATCCACCTGGTAGCGGGATTTACGAGCAGTACTTC | CASSLDPPGSGIYEQYF
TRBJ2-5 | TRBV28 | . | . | TGTGCCAGCAGTTTTCCTCCGCCCTACGAGACCCAGTACTTC | CASSFPPPYETQYF
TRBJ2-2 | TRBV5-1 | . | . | TGCGCCAGCAGCTTGGTGAGGGCGCGAGGGGCCGGGGAGCTGTTTTTT | CASSLVRARGAGELFF
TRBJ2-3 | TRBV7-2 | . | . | TGTGCCAGCAGCTTCCAAGTCGTTGGGACAGATACGCAGTATTTT | CASSFQVVGTDTQYF
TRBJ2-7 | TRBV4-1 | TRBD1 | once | TGCGCCAGCAGCCCTAGGACAGGGACGTCCTACGAGCAGTACTTC | CASSPRTGTSYEQYF
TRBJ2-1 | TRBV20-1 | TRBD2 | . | TGCAGTGCCCCTGGGGGGGTCTTC | CSAPGGVF
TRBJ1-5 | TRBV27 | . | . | TGTGCCAGCAGTCCAGGGGTGGGTCAGCCCCAGCATTTT | CASSPGVGQPQHF
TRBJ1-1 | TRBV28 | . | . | TGTGCCAGCAGCGTGAACACTGAAGCTTTCTTT | CASSVNTEAFF
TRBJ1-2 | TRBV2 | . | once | TGTGCCAGCAGTGGGCAAACAGGGAATGGCTACACCTTC | CASSGQTGNGYTF
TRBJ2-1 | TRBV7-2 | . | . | TGTGCCAGCAGCTTATCTGGGACTGTATTCAGCGATGAGCAGTTCTTC | CASSLSGTVFSDEQFF
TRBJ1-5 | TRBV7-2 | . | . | TGTGCCAGCAGCCTTCAGGGAGGCAATCAGCCCCAGCATTTT | CASSLQGGNQPQHF
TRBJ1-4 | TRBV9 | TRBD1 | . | TGTGCCAGCAACTACAGGGGGGATAATGAAAAACTGTTTTTT | CASNYRGDNEKLFF